This TCR beta chain was recorded in a study of cytomegalovirus exposure and HLA in healthy donors. Trimming removed 0 bases from V and 4 bases from J; junction bases left unmatched: 6. Germline CDR1 is SGHDT and CDR2 is YYEEEE. The CDR3 loop spans 16 amino acids. As to this clone: Distinct nucleotide sequences in the sample also encode this CDR3.

Healthy bone marrow donors made up the donors. There were likely unrecorded immune exposures, though donors were nominally healthy when sampled. The PCR ran on 60 Vbeta and 13 Jbeta primers. Only in-frame clones appear in the TCRdb table, and some are missing; sequencing was by immunoSEQ multiplex PCR. Here the sample table reports approximately 75,000 clones. This TCR derives from a man aged 35-49 years in good health and CMV-seronegative. The specimen was PBMCs. The rearrangement joins TRBV5-6 to TRBJ1-2, with TRBD1 matching 10 bases. The CDR3, as DNA: TGTGCCAGCAGCTTGGGACAGGGGGCGCAGGGCTATGGCTACACCTTC. This sequence encodes CASSLGQGAQGYGYTF.